Sequencing of this TCR beta chain was carried out in a study of technical replicates of blood from a few donors (dated by TCRdb to about 2017). There are 16 amino acids in the CDR3, from cysteine to phenylalanine inclusive. Only CDR3 DNA remains: 48 bases, in frame from the first base. Per the germline V gene, SGHDT is the CDR1 and YYEEEE is the CDR2. V is trimmed back by 4 bases and J by 3 bases, and the junction contains 6 bases that no gene match accounts for. Preparation of the library involved the immunoSEQ multiplex PCR assay. Here the immuneACCESS table is served through TCRdb, limited to in-frame sequences with V and J called. Missing clones are a known gap in these copies; in checked studies unresolved V genes cover under half, and the rest lacks a known reason. The sample table records 65,000 to 90,000 clones; 95% to 98% of these occur just once. The ten top clones hold approximately 0.2% of the sample.

As for this clone: The clone's antigen remains unknown. Base qualities are not recorded, but no much larger clone differs from it by a single base.

This sequence originates from a human donor in good health. The sequencing sample was made of T cells isolated from PBMCs. Here the chain combines TRBV5-6 and TRBJ2-2, with 10 bases in between that match TRBD2. The CDR3 corresponds to CASSPLLAGDTGELFF. The nucleotides are TGTGCCAGCAGCCCTTTGCTAGCGGGAGACACCGGGGAGCTGTTTTTT.